The 20 T cell receptor beta chains in this list originate from one sample, sequenced in a study of response to subunit inactivated influenza vaccine. TCRdb re-derived calls from the RT-PCR reads in MiXCR, one entry per CDR3 protein. This sample yields about 800,000 distinct CDR3 sequences, of which 21% are seen a single time; roughly 10% belongs to the top ten. Sequencing used PBMCs from blood, obtained 5 to 6 days after vaccination. These TCRs come from a man aged 45-65 years who received an inactivated influenza vaccine.

The chain combines TRBV6-6 with TRBJ2-1; D might be TRBD1 (6 bases). The V and J ends lost 6 bases and 9 bases respectively, with 15 bases between them. Germline CDR1 and CDR2: MNHNY and SVGAGI (reference sequence). The CDR3 consists of 13 residues. The CDR3 is CASSDRYEAEQFF. The DNA of the CDR3 is TGTGCCAGCAGCGACAGGTATGAAGCTGAGCAGTTCTTC.

The chain employs TRBV5-1 and TRBJ2-7, with 7 bases aligning to TRBD1. The CDR3 has 14 residues. Germline CDR1 reads SGHRS; CDR2 reads YFSETQ. After removal of 3 bases from V and 2 bases from J, the junction contained 5 bases not matched to a gene. In DNA, the CDR3 is TGCGCCAGCAGCTCCCGGGACAGTACCTACGAGCAGTACTTC. Translation gives CASSSRDSTYEQYF.

There are a few counts of this clonotype. This rearrangement joins TRBV6-2 or TRBV6-3 to TRBJ2-7, with D perhaps matching TRBD1 (5 bases). The CDR3 runs to 14 residues. The V end lost 0 bases, the J end lost 4 bases, and 10 bases lay between the germline ends. Germline lookup yields CDR1 MNHEY and CDR2 SVGEGT. DNA for the CDR3: TGTGCCAGCAGTTACTCAAACAGGATGTACGAGCAGTACTTC. This codes for CASSYSNRMYEQYF.

This clonotype was seen a few times. The chain is built from TRBV15 and TRBJ2-5; the D gene is possibly TRBD2 (5 bases). Trimming took off 0 bases at V and 5 bases at J, with 13 bases between the two ends. The V gene's germline CDR1 is LNHNV and CDR2 YYDKDF (reference sequence). This CDR3 is 15 amino acids long. This CDR3 reads CATSRDNGNWETQYF. In DNA, the CDR3 is TGTGCCACCAGCAGAGATAACGGGAATTGGGAGACCCAGTACTTC.

This clonotype was found a few times. The chain recombines TRBV11-2 with TRBJ1-1, with D maybe TRBD1 (6 bases). This CDR3 has 15 amino acids. V was clipped by 1 base and J by 9 bases, with 18 bases between them. Germline CDR1 reads SGHAT; CDR2 reads FQNNGV. The CDR3 is CASSLVGDRKKQAFF. In DNA, the CDR3 is TGTGCCAGCAGCTTAGTAGGAGACAGGAAAAAGCAAGCTTTCTTT.

The sample holds a few counts of this clonotype. The V and J genes are TRBV5-1 and TRBJ2-3, with 10 bases aligning to TRBD2. V lost 6 bases to trimming and J lost 7 bases; unmatched junction nucleotides: 8. Germline lookup yields CDR1 SGHRS and CDR2 YFSETQ. CDR3 length: 14 residues. The CDR3 protein is CASMYSGGSNTQYF. As DNA, the CDR3 is TGCGCCAGCATGTATAGCGGGGGGTCGAATACGCAGTATTTT.

This clonotype came up a few times. For the CDR3, the DNA is TGTGCCAGCAGCCAATCTACTAGATACAATGAGCAGTTCTTC. This encodes CASSQSTRYNEQFF. The chain links TRBV7-2 to TRBJ2-1; possible D gene TRBD2, 5 bases. Trimming stripped 5 bases from V and 4 bases from J, with 12 bases between. This CDR3 is built from 14 residues. The germline V gene encodes CDR1 SGHTA and CDR2 FQGNSA.

This clonotype came up a few times. This chain connects TRBV6-1 to TRBJ2-7; D might be TRBD2 (6 bases). Germline V CDR1 and CDR2: MNHNS, SASEGT. V was cut by 9 bases and J by 4 bases, with 19 bases left in between. CDR3 length: 14 amino acids. The CDR3 sequence is CAREGRSTDYEQYF. The CDR3 DNA is TGTGCCAGGGAGGGCCGTAGTACTGATTACGAGCAGTACTTC.

This clonotype was picked up many times. The chain links TRBV6-1 to TRBJ1-1, with 7 bases lining up with TRBD1. Germline CDR1 and CDR2: MNHNS and SASEGT. The V gene end was trimmed by 6 bases and the J gene end by 1 base; junction bases not matched to a gene: 5. This CDR3 contains 14 residues. CDR3 sequence: CASRPGQKNTEAFF. In DNA form, the CDR3 reads TGTGCCAGCAGGCCGGGACAGAAGAACACTGAAGCTTTCTTT.

The rearrangement joins TRBV10-3 to TRBJ2-5; 9 positions match TRBD2. Trimming cost V 11 bases and J 4 bases; bases outside gene matches: 14. This CDR3 region has 15 residues. Germline values: CDR1 ENHRY, CDR2 SYGVKD. Here the CDR3 reads CASTPGLASRETQYF. The CDR3 coding sequence is TGTGCCTCCACACCGGGACTAGCATCTCGAGAGACCCAGTACTTC.

This clonotype was recorded a few times. The chain is built from TRBV7-9 and TRBJ2-1; TRBD2 aligns across 7 bases. Germline CDR1 and CDR2: SEHNR and FQNEAQ (reference sequence). The CDR3 has 16 residues. V shed 5 bases, J shed 4 bases, and the junction held 11 bases outside the gene matches. The CDR3 sequence: CASSLTLAETYNEQFF. The CDR3 DNA reads TGTGCCAGCAGCCTGACCCTAGCGGAGACTTACAATGAGCAGTTCTTC.

V usage is TRBV7-6 and J usage is TRBJ2-3, with TRBD2 matching 9 bases. Trimming cost V 3 bases and J 3 bases; bases outside gene matches: 16. The germline V gene has CDR1 SGHVS and CDR2 FNYEAQ. This CDR3 is built from 19 residues. CDR3 sequence reads: CASSFRAGSGSSPTDTQYF. The CDR3 DNA follows: TGTGCCAGCAGCTTCCGCGCTGGTAGCGGGAGCTCACCGACAGATACGCAGTATTTT.

Only a few counts were recorded for this clonotype. V and J are TRBV24-1 and TRBJ1-2, with 8 bases identical to TRBD1. V lost 6 bases, J lost 7 bases, and 9 bases stayed unmatched. Germline V CDR1 and CDR2: KGHDR, SFDVKD. There are 14 residues in the CDR3. Here the CDR3 DNA reads TGTGCCACCAGTACCAACAGGGGGGAAGGTGGCTACACCTTC. This translates into CATSTNRGEGGYTF.

This chain joins TRBV27 and TRBJ1-4; D remains unclear. This CDR3 comprises 14 residues. Germline V lookup: CDR1 MNHEY, CDR2 SMNVEV (reference sequence). The V and J ends lost 2 bases and 7 bases respectively, with 11 bases between them. The CDR3 DNA reads TGTGCCAGCAGTTTAGGATCCGGGATTGAAAAACTGTTTTTT. This codes for CASSLGSGIEKLFF.

A few counts support this clonotype. This chain links TRBV7-8 with TRBJ2-7; TRBD2 matches at 8 bases. This CDR3 contains 15 residues. From germline, CDR1 is SGHVS and CDR2 FQNEAQ. With 6 bases clipped from V and 0 bases from J, the junction kept 7 bases outside the gene matches. The CDR3 sequence: CASRPLSGDSYEQYF. CDR3 nucleotides: TGTGCCAGCAGACCGCTTAGCGGGGACTCCTACGAGCAGTACTTC. Looking up the rest from reference TRBV7-8 and TRBJ2-7 gives the full variable domain: GAGVSQSPRYKVAKRGQDVALRCDPISGHVSLFWYQQALGQGPEFLTYFQNEAQLDKSGLPSDRFFAERPEGSVSTLKIQRTQQEDSAVYLCASRPLSGDSYEQYFGPGTRLTVT.

This clonotype came up a few times. The chain combines TRBV20-1 with TRBJ2-2; tentatively, D is TRBD1 or TRBD2 (5 bases each). Looked up from germline, CDR1 is DFQATT and CDR2 is SNEGSKA (reference sequence). There are 14 residues in the CDR3. V gave up 3 bases and J gave up 1 base, with 9 bases separating them. CDR3 sequence (DNA): TGCAGTGCTAGTTGGGGGAAGAACACCGGGGAGCTGTTTTTT. Amino acid sequence: CSASWGKNTGELFF.

The V call is TRBV6-4, the J call TRBJ2-1; TRBD2 matches 7 bases. CDR3 length: 15 residues. The germline V gene encodes CDR1 MRHNA and CDR2 SNTAGT. V dropped 6 bases and J dropped 10; count of bases not matched to a gene: 15. CDR3 nucleotide sequence: TGTGCCAGCAGCCTAGACCTAGCTAGCGGCGGAGAGCAGTTCTTC. It yields the protein CASSLDLASGGEQFF.

This clonotype was counted a few times. This chain links TRBV20-1 with TRBJ2-2; either TRBD1 or TRBD2 may fit D (5 bases each). V lost 3 bases and J lost 4, with 15 bases in between. In germline, CDR1 is DFQATT, CDR2 SNEGSKA (reference sequence). CDR3 size: 15 residues. Here the CDR3 DNA reads TGCAGTGCTAGCCGCCCGGGGCGTAGCACCGGGGAGCTGTTTTTT. It is translated as CSASRPGRSTGELFF.

This CDR3 is CASSLIQYSGKSTDTQYF. In DNA form, the CDR3 reads TGCGCCAGCAGCCTTATCCAATATAGCGGGAAAAGCACAGATACGCAGTATTTT. This sequence joins TRBV5-1 and TRBJ2-3; 8 nucleotides agree with TRBD2. V lost 4 bases, J lost 0 bases, and 13 bases stayed unmatched. Germline CDR1 is SGHRS and CDR2 is YFSETQ. The CDR3 consists of 18 residues.

The chain has TRBV7-2 and TRBJ2-5; 8 nucleotides align to TRBD2. The germline V gene has CDR1 SGHTA and CDR2 FQGNSA. V dropped 1 base and J dropped 2; count of bases not matched to a gene: 3. CDR3 length equals 15 residues. CDR3 sequence reads: CASSLGGLGQETQYF. Written as DNA, the CDR3 is TGTGCCAGCAGCTTAGGGGGACTAGGTCAAGAGACCCAGTACTTC.